Following are 32 T cell receptor beta chains from one sample sequenced in a study of graft-versus-host responses after intestinal transplantation. The assay was immunoSEQ multiplex PCR, and TCRdb's table has in-frame clones only and misses some. Altogether about 24,000 clones are present, over 75% being singletons, with the ten largest covering about 0.89%. Sequencing was performed on PBMCs, taken approximately 450 days after intestinal transplant. These receptors were taken from a human patient who received an intestinal transplant, so some T cells may come from the graft donor.

The chain combines TRBV19 with TRBJ2-7, with D unclear. This CDR3 has 15 amino acids. With 3 bases removed from V and 3 bases from J, the gap between germline ends came to 15 bases. In germline, CDR1 is LNHDA, CDR2 SQIVND (reference sequence). CDR3 DNA sequence: TGTGCCAGTAGTATGAACAGCCTTCTCCTCTACGAGCAGTACTTC. Amino acid sequence: CASSMNSLLLYEQYF.

V gene TRBV30 combines with J gene TRBJ2-7; D unclear. Trimming pared 2 bases from V and 0 bases from J, leaving 8 bases between. Germline V gene sequence: CDR1 GTSNPN, CDR2 SVGIG (reference sequence). The CDR3 is 13 amino acids. The CDR3 sequence: CAWSISRSYEQYF. The DNA for the CDR3 is TGTGCCTGGAGTATCAGTCGCTCCTACGAGCAGTACTTC.

The chain couples TRBV4-2 to TRBJ2-7, with D perhaps matching TRBD1 or TRBD2 (5 bases each). The CDR3 has 15 residues. The germline CDR1 and CDR2 sequences are LGHNA and YNFKEQ. V lost 6 bases and J 3 bases, leaving 18 bases between the germline ends. The CDR3 is CASRPTPGPYYEQYF. The CDR3 bases are TGTGCCAGCAGACCAACTCCGGGACCGTACTACGAGCAGTACTTC.

J is TRBJ1-1 and V is TRBV7-3; unclear D gene. The CDR3 is 13 residues long. Germline V CDR1 and CDR2: SGHTA, FQGTGA. With 5 bases removed from V and 6 bases from J, the gap between germline ends came to 13 bases. CDR3 sequence reads: CASSQGHGSEAFF. CDR3 sequence (DNA): TGTGCCAGCAGCCAAGGGCACGGATCTGAAGCTTTCTTT.

The V and J genes are TRBV7-8 and TRBJ1-5; tentative D call: TRBD1 (6 bases). V was shortened by 5 bases and J by 2 bases, with 22 bases between the two germline ends. This CDR3 spans 18 amino acids. The germline V gene encodes CDR1 SGHVS and CDR2 FQNEAQ. The CDR3 DNA reads as TGTGCCAGCAGCGCCCCCCGGGGGGCATCACGGGGCAATCAGCCCCAGCATTTT. Amino acid sequence: CASSAPRGASRGNQPQHF.

The rearrangement joins TRBV11-2 to TRBJ2-1; D might be TRBD1 (6 bases). The CDR3 loop spans 17 amino acids. Deletions cut 0 bases from V and 0 bases from J, with 12 bases between. Germline lookup yields CDR1 SGHAT and CDR2 FQNNGV. CDR3 DNA sequence: TGTGCCAGCAGCTTAGATAAGAGGACAGCCTCCTACAATGAGCAGTTCTTC. This gives the protein CASSLDKRTASYNEQFF.

The chain carries TRBV19 and TRBJ2-1; possibly TRBD1 for D (5 bases). Germline-derived CDR1 and CDR2 are LNHDA and SQIVND (reference sequence). CDR3 size: 14 residues. Trimming cost V 2 bases and J 1 base, with 6 bases left between them. CDR3 region: CASSIQGSYNEQFF. CDR3 sequence (DNA): TGTGCCAGTAGTATACAGGGATCCTACAATGAGCAGTTCTTC.

This rearrangement joins TRBV19 to TRBJ1-5; TRBD1 matches 8 bases. The CDR3 length is 15 residues. Germline assignment: CDR1 LNHDA and CDR2 SQIVND (reference sequence). V lost 3 bases to trimming and J lost 4 bases; unmatched junction nucleotides: 5. The CDR3 DNA is TGTGCCAGTAGTATCTTGAACAGGGGGAATCAGCCCCAGCATTTT. This translates into CASSILNRGNQPQHF.

The table lists this clone with a count of one. This chain connects TRBV2 to TRBJ2-2; a weak D match, TRBD2 (8 bases). The V gene lost 6 bases and the J gene lost 4 bases, with 21 bases spanning the gap. The CDR3 contains 17 residues. Germline V gives CDR1 SNHLY, CDR2 FYNNEI. As DNA, the CDR3 is TGTGCCAGCAGAACGGGAGGGGGGACAGTTTTCACCGGGGAGCTGTTTTTT. The encoded protein is CASRTGGGTVFTGELFF.

This chain connects TRBV18 to TRBJ2-3, with a possible D match to TRBD2 (6 bases). CDR3 length equals 15 residues. Trimming removed 3 bases at V and 1 base at J, with 11 bases between. Per germline, CDR1 KGHSH and CDR2 LQKENI. The CDR3 bases are TGTGCCAGCTCACCCTTCGAGCGGGGCACAGATACGCAGTATTTT. This translates into CASSPFERGTDTQYF.

This rearrangement joins TRBV4-2 to TRBJ2-5; TRBD1 might be the D (5 bases). The DNA end favors TRBJ2-7, so the J call may be wrong. The length of the CDR3 is 13 residues. CDR1 LGHNA and CDR2 YNFKEQ come from the germline V gene. The chain's CDR3 is CASSQALGAEQYF. In DNA form, the CDR3 reads TGTGCCAGCAGCCAAGCTCTAGGGGCCGAGCAGTACTTC.

This rearrangement joins TRBV27 to TRBJ1-2; no definite D call. Between the trimmed V and J ends, which lost 3 bases and 2 bases, there was a span of 7 bases. In germline, CDR1 is MNHEY, CDR2 SMNVEV (reference sequence). CDR3 length: 13 amino acids. CDR3 region: CASSFDGNYGYTF. The CDR3 DNA reads as TGTGCCAGCAGTTTTGACGGGAACTATGGCTACACCTTC.

This clone occurred a few times. The V call is TRBV6-1, the J call TRBJ2-3; 9 positions match TRBD2. Looked up from germline, CDR1 is MNHNS and CDR2 is SASEGT. This CDR3 region has 13 residues. V lost 11 bases and J lost 8; bases outside the gene matches: 11. CDR3 coding DNA: TGTGCCTGCCTGGGTAGCGGGAGTGGTACGCAGTATTTT. Translation gives CACLGSGSGTQYF.

The chain links TRBV29-1 to TRBJ2-1; TRBD2 matches at 8 bases. Germline CDR1 reads SQVTM; CDR2 reads ANQGSEA. Germline trimming cut 4 bases from V and 7 bases from J; bases unmatched to any gene: 9. The CDR3 runs to 14 residues. The CDR3 DNA sequence: TGCAGCGTTGCGGTAGCGGGATCGAGGAATGAGCAGTTCTTC. This gives the protein CSVAVAGSRNEQFF.

The chain employs TRBV7-9 and TRBJ2-7, with D uncertain. This CDR3 is 15 amino acids long. Trimming left V 1 base short and J 0 bases short, with 10 bases between. Germline CDR1 and CDR2: SEHNR and FQNEAQ (reference sequence). This CDR3 is CASSLEGQTSYEQYF. The DNA of the CDR3 is TGTGCCAGCAGCTTAGAAGGGCAGACCTCCTACGAGCAGTACTTC.

V and J are TRBV4-1 and TRBJ2-7; 15 bases align to TRBD2. Per germline, CDR1 MGHRA and CDR2 YSYEKL. The CDR3 loop spans 17 amino acids. The V gene end was trimmed by 4 bases and the J gene end by 2 bases; junction bases not matched to a gene: 6. This CDR3 reads CASSPGLAGGPPYEQYF. DNA for the CDR3: TGCGCCAGCAGCCCGGGACTAGCGGGAGGCCCACCCTACGAGCAGTACTTC.

The V and J genes are TRBV11-1 and TRBJ1-4; D is undetermined. Germline CDR1 and CDR2: SGHAT and FQDESV (reference sequence). This CDR3 contains 12 residues. V lost 4 bases, J lost 5 bases, and 5 bases lay in between. CDR3 sequence (DNA): TGTGCCAGCAGCTCGACGAATGAAAAACTGTTTTTT. It is translated as CASSSTNEKLFF. Filled out from reference TRBV11-1 and TRBJ1-4, the complete variable domain reads EAEVAQSPRYKITEKSQAVAFWCDPISGHATLYWYRQILGQGPELLVQFQDESVVDDSQLPKDRFSAERLKGVDSTLKIQPAELGDSAMYLCASSSTNEKLFFGSGTQLSVL.

The gene calls are TRBV9 and TRBJ2-7; 12 nucleotides match TRBD1. The CDR3 runs 14 residues. J gave up 6 bases and V 4 bases, and 5 bases lay outside the gene matches. Germline V gene data show CDR1 as SGDLS and CDR2 as YYNGEE. CDR3 in amino acids: CASSRDRGLSEQYF. Here the CDR3 DNA reads TGTGCCAGCAGCCGGGACAGGGGGCTAAGCGAGCAGTACTTC.

This chain joins TRBV5-6 and TRBJ1-1; perhaps TRBD1 as D (5 bases). Trimming left V 2 bases short and J 1 base short, with 6 bases between. CDR3 length: 13 amino acids. The V gene's germline CDR1 is SGHDT and CDR2 YYEEEE. The CDR3 coding sequence is TGTGCCAGCAGCTTTGACAGGAACACTGAAGCTTTCTTT. Its protein product is CASSFDRNTEAFF.

The genes are TRBV6-4 and TRBJ2-7; D ambiguous. This CDR3 contains 13 residues. Germline values: CDR1 MRHNA, CDR2 SNTAGT. V shed 6 bases and J shed 6 bases, with 15 bases lying between them. The CDR3 nucleotides are TGTGCCAGCAGCCCCCTCCCGGATCGCGAGCAGTACTTC. Its translation is CASSPLPDREQYF.

This sequence joins TRBV29-1 and TRBJ2-7, with 9 nucleotides matching TRBD1. The CDR3 loop spans 14 amino acids. The V gene end was trimmed by 7 bases and the J gene end by 2 bases; junction bases not matched to a gene: 9. Germline V gives CDR1 SQVTM, CDR2 ANQGSEA. CDR3 sequence reads: CSAATGTGTYEQYF. The DNA for the CDR3 is TGCAGCGCCGCCACCGGGACAGGGACCTACGAGCAGTACTTC.

The rearrangement uses TRBV29-1 and TRBJ1-1; D remains ambiguous. The CDR3 is 11 residues long. Looked up from germline, CDR1 is SQVTM and CDR2 is ANQGSEA. V was shortened by 6 bases and J by 4 bases, with 9 bases between the two germline ends. CDR3 residues: CSVTLGTEAFF. The CDR3, as DNA: TGCAGCGTAACCTTGGGCACTGAAGCTTTCTTT.

This chain connects TRBV6-5 to TRBJ2-4; a possible D gene is TRBD2 (6 bases). This CDR3 is built from 15 residues. Germline CDR1 and CDR2: MNHEY and SVGAGI. V dropped 4 bases and J dropped 9 bases, with 19 bases sitting between them. The chain's CDR3 is CASSSRGRGGRIQYF. The CDR3 DNA sequence: TGTGCCAGCAGTTCCCGGGGCAGAGGAGGGCGCATTCAGTACTTC.

The V call is TRBV30, the J call TRBJ2-3, with 8 nucleotides matching TRBD1. The CDR3 has 14 residues. CDR1 and CDR2 (germline): GTSNPN, SVGIG (reference sequence). The V segment lost 8 bases and the J segment 5 bases; nucleotides outside the gene matches: 12. The CDR3 reads CAAPGTGGGDTQYF. In nucleotides, the CDR3 is TGTGCCGCGCCGGGTACAGGGGGAGGAGATACGCAGTATTTT.

The chain is built from TRBV14 and TRBJ2-3, with TRBD1 identical over 9 bases. V dropped 4 bases and J dropped 0; count of bases not matched to a gene: 5. CDR1 and CDR2 from the germline V gene are SGHDN and FVKESK. This CDR3 has 16 amino acids. Here the CDR3 reads CASSPGTGTSTDTQYF. The CDR3 region has the DNA TGTGCCAGCAGCCCCGGGACAGGGACGAGCACAGATACGCAGTATTTT.

V gene TRBV27 combines with J gene TRBJ2-1; 7 positions match TRBD1. Trimming removed 3 bases from V and 0 bases from J; junction bases left unmatched: 2. CDR1 and CDR2 (germline): MNHEY, SMNVEV (reference sequence). This CDR3 region has 15 residues. CDR3 region: CASSLGDSSYNEQFF. The CDR3 DNA reads TGTGCCAGCAGTTTGGGGGACAGCTCCTACAATGAGCAGTTCTTC.

The J gene is TRBJ2-7, the V gene TRBV14; maybe TRBD2 (5 bases). The CDR3 has 17 residues. Germline CDR1 and CDR2: SGHDN and FVKESK. Between the trimmed V and J ends, which lost 0 bases and 7 bases, there was a span of 22 bases. In DNA form, the CDR3 reads TGTGCCAGCAGCCAAGATTTGGGTTTGGGAGTTTTGGAGGAGCAGTACTTC. This gives the protein CASSQDLGLGVLEEQYF.

CDR3 sequence (DNA): TGCAGCGTTCGGCGGGAGGGCCGGGATGAGCAGTTCTTC. It translates to CSVRREGRDEQFF. The rearrangement joins TRBV29-1 to TRBJ2-1, with TRBD2 matching 9 bases. Per the germline V gene, CDR1 is SQVTM and CDR2 is ANQGSEA. The CDR3 loop spans 13 amino acids. V shed 5 bases and J 8 bases; nucleotides not matched to a gene: 7.

The V and J genes are TRBV12-5 and TRBJ1-4, with 7 bases aligning to TRBD1. The junction had 3 bases not matched to a gene; V was cut back by 0 bases and J by 5 bases. Germline V gene data show CDR1 as LGHNT and CDR2 as FRNRAP. This CDR3 has 15 amino acids. CDR3 sequence reads: CASGLVAGGNEKLFF. CDR3 nucleotides: TGTGCTAGTGGTTTGGTCGCAGGGGGAAATGAAAAACTGTTTTTT.

The J gene is TRBJ2-1, the V gene TRBV11-3; tentative D call: TRBD1 (6 bases). Germline lookup yields CDR1 SGHNT and CDR2 YENEEA. The V and J ends lost 5 bases and 7 bases respectively, with 6 bases between them. CDR3 length equals 11 residues. The CDR3 bases are TGTGCCAGCAGCGACAGGAATGAGCAGTTCTTC. This codes for CASSDRNEQFF.

J is TRBJ2-3 and V is TRBV21-1; whether TRBD2, the table's D call, matches the DNA was not checked. TRBV21-1 corresponds to a pseudogene. This CDR3 has 17 amino acids. This CDR3 reads CASSSPLGGVDTDTQYF. In DNA form, the CDR3 reads TGTGCCAGCAGCTCCCCCCTGGGAGGGGTCGACACAGATACGCAGTATTTT.

The chain uses TRBV6-1 and TRBJ1-5; 9 bases map to TRBD1. The CDR3 is 15 residues long. The germline V gene has CDR1 MNHNS and CDR2 SASEGT. The V segment lost 6 bases and the J segment 0 bases; nucleotides outside the gene matches: 3. CDR3 in DNA: TGTGCCAGCAGGACAGGGGGTTTTAGCAATCAGCCCCAGCATTTT. This gives the protein CASRTGGFSNQPQHF.